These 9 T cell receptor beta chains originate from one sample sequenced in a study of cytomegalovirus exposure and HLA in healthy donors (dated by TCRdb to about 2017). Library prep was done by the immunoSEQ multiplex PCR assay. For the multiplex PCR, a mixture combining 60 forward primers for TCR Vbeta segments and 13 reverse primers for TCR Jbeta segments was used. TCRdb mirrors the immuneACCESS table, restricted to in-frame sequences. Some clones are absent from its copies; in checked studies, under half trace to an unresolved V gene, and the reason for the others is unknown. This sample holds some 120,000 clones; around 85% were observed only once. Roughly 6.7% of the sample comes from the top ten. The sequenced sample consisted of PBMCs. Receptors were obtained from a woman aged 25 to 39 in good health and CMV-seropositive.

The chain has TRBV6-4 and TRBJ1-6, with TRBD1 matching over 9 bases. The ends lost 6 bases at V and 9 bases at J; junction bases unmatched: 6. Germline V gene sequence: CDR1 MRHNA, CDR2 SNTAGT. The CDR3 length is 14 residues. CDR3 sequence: CASSQGQGTSPLHF. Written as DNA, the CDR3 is TGTGCCAGCAGCCAGGGACAGGGTACTTCACCCCTCCACTTT.

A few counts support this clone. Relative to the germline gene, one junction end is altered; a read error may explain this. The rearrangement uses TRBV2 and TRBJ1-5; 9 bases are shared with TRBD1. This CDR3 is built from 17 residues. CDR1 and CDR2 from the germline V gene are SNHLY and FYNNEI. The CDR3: CASREGQGRPKNQPQHF. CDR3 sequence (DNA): TGTGCCAGCAGGGAAGGACAGGGGAGACCCAAGAATCAGCCCCAGCATTTT.

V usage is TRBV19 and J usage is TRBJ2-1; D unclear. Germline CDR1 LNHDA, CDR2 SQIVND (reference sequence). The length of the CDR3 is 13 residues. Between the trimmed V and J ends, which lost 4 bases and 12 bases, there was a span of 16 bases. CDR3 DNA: TGTGCCAGTAGTAGAGAGAAAGGAAAGCGGCAGTTCTTC. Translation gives CASSREKGKRQFF.

CDR3 nucleotide sequence: TGTGCCAGCAGCTTAAGCGGGAGCGAGCAGTTCTTC. Translating it yields CASSLSGSEQFF. V usage is TRBV11-2 and J usage is TRBJ2-1; 8 bases are a match to TRBD2. V gave up 2 bases and J gave up 10 bases; unmatched junction bases: 1. The CDR3 sequence is 12 residues long. Germline V lookup: CDR1 SGHAT, CDR2 FQNNGV.

The CDR3 sequence is CASRPGTGGAEAFF. The CDR3 bases are TGTGCCAGCAGACCCGGGACAGGAGGGGCTGAAGCTTTCTTT. This chain joins TRBV2 and TRBJ1-1, with TRBD1 matching 8 bases. The CDR3 consists of 14 residues. Germline V CDR1 and CDR2: SNHLY, FYNNEI. V gave up 6 bases and J gave up 6 bases; unmatched junction bases: 9. Filled out from reference TRBV2 and TRBJ1-1, the complete variable domain reads EPEVTQTPSHQVTQMGQEVILRCVPISNHLYFYWYRQILGQKVEFLVSFYNNEISEKSEIFDDQFSVERPDGSNFTLKIRSTKLEDSAMYFCASRPGTGGAEAFFGQGTRLTVV.

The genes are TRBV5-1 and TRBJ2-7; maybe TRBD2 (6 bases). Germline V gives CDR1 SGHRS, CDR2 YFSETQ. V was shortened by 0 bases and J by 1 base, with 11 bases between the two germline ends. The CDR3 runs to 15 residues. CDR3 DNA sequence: TGCGCCAGCAGCTTGGCCAGGGAGGAGTCCTACGAGCAGTACTTC. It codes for CASSLAREESYEQYF.

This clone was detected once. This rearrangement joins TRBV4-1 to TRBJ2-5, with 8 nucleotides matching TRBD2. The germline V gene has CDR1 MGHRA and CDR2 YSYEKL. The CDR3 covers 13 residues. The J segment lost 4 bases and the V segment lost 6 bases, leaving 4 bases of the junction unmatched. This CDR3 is CASRARGGETQYF. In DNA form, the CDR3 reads TGCGCCAGCAGGGCCCGGGGGGGAGAGACCCAGTACTTC.

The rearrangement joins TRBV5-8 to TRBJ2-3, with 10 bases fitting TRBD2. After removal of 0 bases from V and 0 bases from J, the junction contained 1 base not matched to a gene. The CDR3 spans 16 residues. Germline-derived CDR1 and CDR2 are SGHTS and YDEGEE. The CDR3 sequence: CASSLGTSGSTDTQYF. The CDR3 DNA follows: TGTGCCAGCAGCTTGGGGACTAGCGGAAGCACAGATACGCAGTATTTT.

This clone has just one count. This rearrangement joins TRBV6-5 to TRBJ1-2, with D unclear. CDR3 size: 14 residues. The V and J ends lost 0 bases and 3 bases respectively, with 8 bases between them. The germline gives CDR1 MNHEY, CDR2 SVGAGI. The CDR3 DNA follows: TGTGCCAGCAGTTACTCGGGCCAGGACTATGGCTACACCTTC. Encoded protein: CASSYSGQDYGYTF.